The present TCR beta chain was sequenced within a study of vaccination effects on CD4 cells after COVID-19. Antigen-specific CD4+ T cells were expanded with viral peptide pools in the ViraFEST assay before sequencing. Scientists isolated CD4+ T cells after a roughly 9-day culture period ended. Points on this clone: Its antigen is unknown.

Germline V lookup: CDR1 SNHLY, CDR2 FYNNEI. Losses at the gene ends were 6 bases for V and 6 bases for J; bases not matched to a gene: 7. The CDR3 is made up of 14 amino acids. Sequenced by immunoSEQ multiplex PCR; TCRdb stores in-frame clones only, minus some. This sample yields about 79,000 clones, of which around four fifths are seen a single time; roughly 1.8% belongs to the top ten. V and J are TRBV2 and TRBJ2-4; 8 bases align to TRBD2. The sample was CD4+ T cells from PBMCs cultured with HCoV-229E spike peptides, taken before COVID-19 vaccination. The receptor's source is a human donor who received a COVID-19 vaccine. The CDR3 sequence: CASRVGREGNIQYF. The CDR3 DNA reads TGTGCCAGCAGAGTAGGCCGGGAGGGAAACATTCAGTACTTC.